A single sample is the source of the 10 T cell receptor beta chains below, sequenced in a study of technical replicates of blood from a few donors. Data came from immunoSEQ multiplex PCR; TCRdb stores just in-frame clones and leaves some out. This repertoire shows some 79,000 clones, 90% to 95% found once; its top ten account for 0.25% to 0.3%. Sequenced material: T cells isolated from PBMCs. These TCRs come from a human donor in good health.

The chain carries TRBV27 and TRBJ2-5; a possible D gene is TRBD1 (8 bases). The CDR3 covers 15 residues. Trimming pared 6 bases from V and 5 bases from J, leaving 19 bases between. Germline CDR1 reads MNHEY; CDR2 reads SMNVEV (reference sequence). The CDR3 region is CASSSGQGGLETQYF. In DNA, the CDR3 is TGTGCCAGCAGCTCAGGACAGGGAGGGTTGGAGACCCAGTACTTC.

The chain combines TRBV5-1 with TRBJ1-5, with 7 nucleotides matching TRBD1. V was clipped by 5 bases and J by 7 bases; unmatched bases: 15. The V gene's germline CDR1 is SGHRS and CDR2 YFSETQ. This CDR3 contains 16 residues. The CDR3 loop reads CASSRGPGKSRQPQHF. For the CDR3, the DNA is TGCGCCAGCAGTAGGGGGCCCGGGAAGTCGCGACAGCCCCAGCATTTT.

The V call is TRBV12-5, the J call TRBJ1-2, with no clear D. The CDR3 is 15 residues long. The V and J ends lost 4 bases and 5 bases respectively, with 17 bases between them. CDR1 and CDR2 from the germline V gene are LGHNT and FRNRAP. The DNA for the CDR3 is TGTGCTAGTGGTTCTTATGTACCGGGAAGGTATGGCTACACCTTC. Amino acids: CASGSYVPGRYGYTF.

The chain is built from TRBV10-3 and TRBJ2-3; TRBD2 agrees at 12 bases. V shed 5 bases and J 5 bases; nucleotides not matched to a gene: 5. Per germline, CDR1 ENHRY and CDR2 SYGVKD. The CDR3 is made up of 15 amino acids. The CDR3 region is CAISLAGGPVDTQYF. In DNA, the CDR3 is TGTGCCATCAGTCTAGCGGGAGGGCCTGTAGATACGCAGTATTTT.

This chain uses TRBV5-5 with TRBJ2-1; 9 bases align to TRBD1. Trimming removed 4 bases from V and 7 bases from J; junction bases left unmatched: 15. Germline V CDR1 and CDR2: SGHKS, YYEKEE (reference sequence). This CDR3 spans 17 amino acids. The CDR3 region is CASSPDLQGAWINEQFF. The CDR3 DNA is TGTGCCAGCAGCCCCGACCTACAGGGGGCTTGGATTAATGAGCAGTTCTTC. The full variable domain, in which reference TRBV5-5 and TRBJ2-1 provide the parts outside the CDR3, is DAGVTQSPTHLIKTRGQQVTLRCSPISGHKSVSWYQQVLGQGPQFIFQYYEKEERGRGNFPDRFSARQFPNYSSELNVNALLLGDSALYLCASSPDLQGAWINEQFFGPGTRLTVL.

The chain is built from TRBV9 and TRBJ2-7; no reliable D call. CDR1 is SGDLS, CDR2 YYNGEE, per germline. The CDR3 is made up of 12 amino acids. V shed 0 bases and J shed 6 bases, with 7 bases lying between them. CDR3 nucleotides: TGTGCCAGCAGCGTAGGAGGAGCCGAGCAGTACTTC. This gives the protein CASSVGGAEQYF. The variable domain in full, completed from reference TRBV9 and TRBJ2-7, reads DSGVTQTPKHLITATGQRVTLRCSPRSGDLSVYWYQQSLDQGLQFLIQYYNGEERAKGNILERFSAQQFPDLHSELNLSSLELGDSALYFCASSVGGAEQYFGPGTRLTVT.

The V and J genes are TRBV2 and TRBJ2-7, with TRBD1 matching over 8 bases. This CDR3 is 16 amino acids long. J was trimmed by 6 bases and V by 2 bases; bases with no gene match: 12. The germline gives CDR1 SNHLY, CDR2 FYNNEI. CDR3 residues: CASSEQPLGTGGEQYF. The CDR3, as DNA: TGTGCCAGCAGTGAACAGCCCCTTGGGACAGGAGGCGAGCAGTACTTC.

This clone was seen only once. The chain carries TRBV5-4 and TRBJ1-1; D is uncertain. CDR1 is SGHNT, CDR2 YYREEE, per germline (reference sequence). The CDR3 totals 14 residues. V lost 4 bases to trimming and J lost 0 bases, with 10 bases between them. The CDR3 DNA follows: TGTGCCAGCAGCGGCGGGGAAGTGAACACTGAAGCTTTCTTT. As protein: CASSGGEVNTEAFF.

This clone showed up just a few times. V usage is TRBV19 and J usage is TRBJ1-6; a weak D match, TRBD1 (6 bases). V was pared by 5 bases and J by 8 bases, with 13 bases between. Germline CDR1 LNHDA, CDR2 SQIVND (reference sequence). The CDR3 runs 14 residues. The CDR3: CASSRKGHHSPLHF. DNA of the CDR3: TGTGCCAGTAGTCGAAAGGGACACCATTCACCCCTCCACTTT. Combining the CDR3 with reference TRBV19 and TRBJ1-6 gives the whole variable domain DGGITQSPKYLFRKEGQNVTLSCEQNLNHDAMYWYRQDPGQGLRLIYYSQIVNDFQKGDIAEGYSVSREKKESFPLTVTSAQKNPTAFYLCASSRKGHHSPLHFGNGTRLTVT.

This clone has only one observation. The chain recombines TRBV6-1 with TRBJ2-1; D might be TRBD2 (6 bases). Germline CDR1 is MNHNS and CDR2 is SASEGT. The V end lost 5 bases, the J end lost 3 bases, and 11 bases lay between the germline ends. The CDR3 totals 14 residues. As DNA, the CDR3 is TGTGCCAGCAGTTGGGACTCCTACTACAATGAGCAGTTCTTC. Translated, it gives CASSWDSYYNEQFF.